The 20 T cell receptor beta chains below all came from one sample that was sequenced in a study of T cell repertoires in cytomegalovirus infection (dated by TCRdb to between 2018 and 2020). Sequenced using an Illumina HiSeq 1500. TCRdb handled the public reads itself, with Q25 trimming in fastp and clone calling in MiXCR, and kept productive beta chains. Rows are unified per CDR3 protein, each entry keeping the most common DNA and genes. Within this sample are 830,000 or so distinct CDR3 sequences, with 30% to 35% of them counted one time only. Around an eighth of the sample comes from the top ten. The sample's treatment or condition label, in plain terms: in vitro stimulation with specific CMV peptide epitopes to enrich CMV-specific T cells. Their recognized antigens are unknown. Here the sequenced sample was cultured CD8+ T cells from PBMCs, taken from culture after CMV antigen stimulation. The source is a human donor in good health (CMV status not recorded). Some clones in this sample may be carry-over from other donors' samples.

This chain connects TRBV6-1 to TRBJ1-2; D is perhaps TRBD1 (5 bases). This CDR3 has 13 amino acids. The V end was cut by 6 bases, the J end by 4 bases, with 12 bases between. Germline-derived CDR1 and CDR2 are MNHNS and SASEGT. Here the CDR3 reads CASSETASYGYTF. CDR3 nucleotides: TGTGCCAGCAGCGAGACAGCCTCCTATGGCTACACCTTC.

In its sample, this clonotype was seen a few times. V is TRBV13 and J is TRBJ2-7; D is ambiguous. V lost 3 bases to trimming and J lost 2 bases, with 11 bases between them. This CDR3 contains 14 residues. The V gene's germline CDR1 is PRHDT and CDR2 FYEKMQ (reference sequence). CDR3 sequence (DNA): TGTGCCAGCAGCTTGGAACGTAATACCTACGAGCAGTACTTC. Translation: CASSLERNTYEQYF.

This clonotype was detected many times. This chain connects TRBV7-8 to TRBJ2-1; no definite D call. Germline loops: CDR1 SGHVS, CDR2 FQNEAQ. This CDR3 comprises 14 residues. V shed 1 base and J shed 9 bases, with 13 bases lying between them. The CDR3 region is CASSLDEVFSEQFF. CDR3 bases: TGTGCCAGCAGCTTAGACGAGGTTTTCAGTGAGCAGTTCTTC.

This clonotype has more than one count but fewer than ten. The rearrangement joins TRBV28 to TRBJ2-3; 10 bases are shared with TRBD1. The germline V gene has CDR1 MDHEN and CDR2 SYDVKM. Trimming at V came to 5 bases and at J to 3 bases, leaving 8 bases not matched to a gene. CDR3 length: 16 amino acids. The CDR3 nucleotides read TGTGCCAGCAGTCCGCCGGGACAGGGGTTTACAGATACGCAGTATTTT. Its translation is CASSPPGQGFTDTQYF. Together with reference TRBV28 and TRBJ2-3, the CDR3 gives the full variable domain: DVKVTQSSRYLVKRTGEKVFLECVQDMDHENMFWYRQDPGLGLRLIYFSYDVKMKEKGDIPEGYSVSREKKERFSLILESASTNQTSMYLCASSPPGQGFTDTQYFGPGTRLTVL.

The chain links TRBV5-6 to TRBJ2-7, with a weak D call TRBD2 (5 bases). Germline V lookup: CDR1 SGHDT, CDR2 YYEEEE. The V gene lost 4 bases and the J gene lost 7 bases, with 15 bases spanning the gap. This CDR3 comprises 13 residues. The CDR3 DNA reads as TGTGCCAGCAGCATGGGAGCGGCAGCTGAGCAGTACTTC. Its protein is CASSMGAAAEQYF.

This chain links TRBV5-1 with TRBJ2-1, with 8 nucleotides matching TRBD1. The junction had 13 bases not matched to a gene; V was cut back by 0 bases and J by 2 bases. The CDR3 spans 19 residues. The germline V gene has CDR1 SGHRS and CDR2 YFSETQ. The CDR3 protein is CASSLAPSLTGETYNEQFF. The CDR3 DNA is TGCGCCAGCAGCTTGGCACCTTCACTGACAGGGGAGACCTACAATGAGCAGTTCTTC.

The chain couples TRBV20-1 to TRBJ2-5; 11 bases are a match to TRBD2. Germline V CDR1 and CDR2: DFQATT, SNEGSKA (reference sequence). This CDR3 spans 14 amino acids. The CDR3 region has the DNA TGCAGCATAGCGGGGGGGCCGTTTGTGGAGACCCAGTACTTC. Amino acid sequence: CSIAGGPFVETQYF.

V is TRBV11-2 and J is TRBJ1-1; 9 nucleotides match TRBD1. CDR3 size: 17 residues. Losses at the gene ends were 2 bases for V and 6 bases for J; bases not matched to a gene: 13. CDR1 is SGHAT, CDR2 FQNNGV, per germline. Written as DNA, the CDR3 is TGTGCCAGCAGCTTATGGGATCGGGAGGACAGGGGCCCTGAAGCTTTCTTT. Translating it yields CASSLWDREDRGPEAFF.

The chain uses TRBV12-3 or TRBV12-4 and TRBJ2-5; D not certain. This CDR3 comprises 14 residues. The ends were cut back, 5 bases at V and 4 bases at J, with 14 bases in the middle. The CDR3 DNA reads TGTGCCAGCAGTGGGTCTTACCCGGGAGAGACCCAGTACTTC. This gives the protein CASSGSYPGETQYF.

The genes are TRBV27 and TRBJ2-5; D is uncertain. V shed 3 bases and J shed 2 bases, with 13 bases lying between them. The CDR3 is 15 residues long. The germline CDR1 and CDR2 sequences are MNHEY and SMNVEV (reference sequence). The CDR3 loop is CASSLYLATQETQYF. The CDR3 DNA sequence: TGTGCCAGCAGTTTGTACCTCGCCACGCAAGAGACCCAGTACTTC.

This clonotype was picked up a small number of times. V usage is TRBV9 and J usage is TRBJ2-3, with D perhaps matching TRBD1 (6 bases). This CDR3 contains 15 residues. Looked up from germline, CDR1 is SGDLS and CDR2 is YYNGEE. Trimming shortened V by 4 bases and J by 6 bases, and 18 bases separated the two germline ends. CDR3: CASSFGTTFPDTQYF. The DNA for the CDR3 is TGTGCCAGCAGCTTTGGGACAACTTTCCCCGATACGCAGTATTTT.

This clonotype was picked up a small number of times. This chain links TRBV12-3 or TRBV12-4 with TRBJ2-3; D gene ambiguous. This CDR3 is 16 amino acids long. Trimming took off 5 bases at V and 4 bases at J, with 19 bases between the two ends. CDR3 nucleotide sequence: TGTGCCAGCAGTGGAACCCCGATCCCTGTGCCAGATACGCAGTATTTT. Translation gives CASSGTPIPVPDTQYF.

With respect to this clonotype: The junction departs from germline at one end; a sequencing error may be responsible. This chain connects TRBV6-2 or TRBV6-3 to TRBJ2-1, with D hard to call. The CDR3 sequence is 12 residues long. CDR1 MNHEY and CDR2 SVGEGT come from the germline V gene. The CDR3 DNA reads TGTGTCAGCAGCCCTCCTTACAATGAGCAGTTCTTC. Its protein is CVSSPPYNEQFF.

The genes are TRBV4-3 and TRBJ2-1; 7 nucleotides agree with TRBD2. The CDR3 totals 14 residues. J was trimmed by 6 bases and V by 5 bases; bases with no gene match: 7. Germline V gene sequence: CDR1 LGHNA, CDR2 YSLEER. The CDR3 spells CASSYGLGSNEQFF. DNA of the CDR3: TGCGCCAGCAGCTACGGACTAGGGAGCAATGAGCAGTTCTTC.

At least ten counts were recorded for this clonotype. The gene calls are TRBV7-8 and TRBJ2-5; D unclear. V gave up 6 bases and J gave up 4 bases, with 9 bases separating them. Germline V lookup: CDR1 SGHVS, CDR2 FQNEAQ. The CDR3 is made up of 12 amino acids. The CDR3 loop is CASRLLLETQYF. The CDR3 nucleotides are TGTGCCAGCAGGTTACTTCTAGAGACCCAGTACTTC.

The V call is TRBV7-2, the J call TRBJ2-1; 8 bases agree with TRBD1. J was trimmed by 1 base and V by 4 bases; bases with no gene match: 9. The CDR3 extends over 17 amino acids. Germline CDR1 is SGHTA and CDR2 is FQGNSA. The CDR3 reads CASSSPWTGSSYNEQFF. CDR3 sequence (DNA): TGTGCCAGCAGCTCGCCCTGGACAGGGTCATCCTACAATGAGCAGTTCTTC.

The chain recombines TRBV6-2 or TRBV6-3 with TRBJ1-2; D gene ambiguous. The CDR3 sequence is 16 residues long. Trimming pared 4 bases from V and 4 bases from J, leaving 19 bases between. Per the germline V gene, CDR1 is MNHEY and CDR2 is SVGEGT. The CDR3 region has the DNA TGTGCCAGCAGTTCGATCGAGGCCTCAAGGGCCTATGGCTACACCTTC. It encodes CASSSIEASRAYGYTF.

The chain recombines TRBV6-1 with TRBJ1-5, with D perhaps TRBD1 (5 bases). The CDR3 is made up of 15 amino acids. Trimming removed 2 bases from V and 6 bases from J, with 14 bases in between. Germline CDR1 reads MNHNS; CDR2 reads SASEGT. The CDR3 is CASSEWILGGQPQHF. CDR3 coding DNA: TGTGCCAGCAGTGAATGGATTCTTGGGGGTCAGCCCCAGCATTTT.

J is TRBJ1-6 and V is TRBV28; D perhaps matches TRBD1 (6 bases). Trimming shortened V by 3 bases and J by 7 bases, and 13 bases separated the two germline ends. This CDR3 contains 15 residues. CDR1 is MDHEN, CDR2 SYDVKM, per germline. The CDR3 here is CASSLWGGANSPLHF. The CDR3 region has the DNA TGTGCCAGCAGTTTGTGGGGGGGCGCGAATTCACCCCTCCACTTT.

The chain uses TRBV6-8 and TRBJ2-1; D is unresolved. The CDR3 is made up of 12 amino acids. Trimming removed 2 bases from V and 7 bases from J, with 6 bases in between. Germline CDR1 is MNHGY and CDR2 is SAAAGT. This chain's CDR3 is CASSYRRNEQFF. The CDR3, as DNA: TGTGCCAGCAGTTACAGGCGGAATGAGCAGTTCTTC.